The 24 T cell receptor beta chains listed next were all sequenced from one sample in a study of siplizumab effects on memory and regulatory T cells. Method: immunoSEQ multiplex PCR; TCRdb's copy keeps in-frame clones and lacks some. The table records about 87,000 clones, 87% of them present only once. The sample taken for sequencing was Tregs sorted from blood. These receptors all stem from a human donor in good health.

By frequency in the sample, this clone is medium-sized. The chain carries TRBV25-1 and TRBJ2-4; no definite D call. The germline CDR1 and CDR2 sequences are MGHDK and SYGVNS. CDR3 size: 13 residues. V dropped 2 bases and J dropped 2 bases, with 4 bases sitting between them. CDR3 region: CASSEGTKNIQYF. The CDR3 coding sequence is TGTGCCAGCAGTGAAGGGACCAAAAACATTCAGTACTTC. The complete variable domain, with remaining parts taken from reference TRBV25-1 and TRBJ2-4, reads EADIYQTPRYLVIGTGKKITLECSQTMGHDKMYWYQQDPGMELHLIHYSYGVNSTEKGDLSSESTVSRIRTEHFPLTLESARPSHTSQYLCASSEGTKNIQYFGAGTRLSVL.

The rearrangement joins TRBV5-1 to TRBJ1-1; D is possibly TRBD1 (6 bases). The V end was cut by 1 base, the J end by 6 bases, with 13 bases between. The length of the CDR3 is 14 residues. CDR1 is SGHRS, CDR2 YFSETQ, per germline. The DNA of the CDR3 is TGCGCCAGCAGCTTGCAAGGGGGAAAGGCTGAAGCTTTCTTT. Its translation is CASSLQGGKAEAFF.

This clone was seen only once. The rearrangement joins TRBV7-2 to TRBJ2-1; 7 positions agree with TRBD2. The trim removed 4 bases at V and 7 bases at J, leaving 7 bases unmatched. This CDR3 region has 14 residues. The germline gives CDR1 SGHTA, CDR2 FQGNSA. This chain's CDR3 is CASSSWSGVNEQFF. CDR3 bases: TGTGCCAGCAGCTCCTGGAGCGGGGTAAATGAGCAGTTCTTC.

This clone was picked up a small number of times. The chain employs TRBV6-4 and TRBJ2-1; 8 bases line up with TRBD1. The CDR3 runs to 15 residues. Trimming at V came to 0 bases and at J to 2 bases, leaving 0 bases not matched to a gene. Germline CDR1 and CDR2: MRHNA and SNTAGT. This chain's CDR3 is CASSDSRGPYNEQFF. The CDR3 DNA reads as TGTGCCAGCAGTGACTCCAGGGGGCCCTACAATGAGCAGTTCTTC.

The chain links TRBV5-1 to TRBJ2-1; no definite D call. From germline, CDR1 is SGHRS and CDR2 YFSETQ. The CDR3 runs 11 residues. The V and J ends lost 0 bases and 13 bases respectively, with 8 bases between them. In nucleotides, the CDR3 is TGCGCCAGCAGCTTGGTGAAGGAACAGTTCTTC. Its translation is CASSLVKEQFF.

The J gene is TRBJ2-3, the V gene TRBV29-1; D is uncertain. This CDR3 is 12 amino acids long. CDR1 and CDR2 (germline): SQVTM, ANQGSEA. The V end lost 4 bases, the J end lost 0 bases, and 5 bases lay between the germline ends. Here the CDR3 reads CSVADSTDTQYF. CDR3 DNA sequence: TGCAGCGTTGCCGACAGCACAGATACGCAGTATTTT.

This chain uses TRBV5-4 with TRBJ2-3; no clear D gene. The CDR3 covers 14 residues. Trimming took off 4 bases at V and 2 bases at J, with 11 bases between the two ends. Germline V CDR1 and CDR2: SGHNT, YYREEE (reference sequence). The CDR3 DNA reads TGTGCCAGCAGCCGGGCCTGGATCACAGATACGCAGTATTTT. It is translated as CASSRAWITDTQYF. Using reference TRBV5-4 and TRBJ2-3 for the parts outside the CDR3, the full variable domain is ETGVTQSPTHLIKTRGQQVTLRCSSQSGHNTVSWYQQALGQGPQFIFQYYREEENGRGNFPPRFSGLQFPNYSSELNVNALELDDSALYLCASSRAWITDTQYFGPGTRLTVL.

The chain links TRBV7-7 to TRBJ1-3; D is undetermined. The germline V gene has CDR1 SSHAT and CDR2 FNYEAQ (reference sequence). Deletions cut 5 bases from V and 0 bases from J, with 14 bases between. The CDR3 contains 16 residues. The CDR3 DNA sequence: TGTGCCAGCAGCCCTGATTTCGGCCTCTCTGGAAACACCATATATTTT. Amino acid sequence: CASSPDFGLSGNTIYF.

DNA of the CDR3: TGTGCCAGCAGCTTGGAACTAGCGGGGGGATCAACAGCAACGACTGAGACCCAGTACTTC. It encodes CASSLELAGGSTATTETQYF. This rearrangement joins TRBV5-5 to TRBJ2-5; 12 nucleotides line up with TRBD2. There are 20 residues in the CDR3. The germline gives CDR1 SGHKS, CDR2 YYEKEE (reference sequence). V was clipped by 0 bases and J by 5 bases; unmatched bases: 17. Full variable domain (remainder filled in from reference TRBV5-5 and TRBJ2-5): DAGVTQSPTHLIKTRGQQVTLRCSPISGHKSVSWYQQVLGQGPQFIFQYYEKEERGRGNFPDRFSARQFPNYSSELNVNALLLGDSALYLCASSLELAGGSTATTETQYFGPGTRLLVL.

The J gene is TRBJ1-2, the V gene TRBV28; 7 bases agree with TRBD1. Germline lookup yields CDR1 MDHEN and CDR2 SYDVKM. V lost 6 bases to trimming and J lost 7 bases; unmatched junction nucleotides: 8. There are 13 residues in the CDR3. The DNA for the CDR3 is TGTGCCAGCAGGACCCGAGGGGGCGCTGGCTACACCTTC. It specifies CASRTRGGAGYTF.

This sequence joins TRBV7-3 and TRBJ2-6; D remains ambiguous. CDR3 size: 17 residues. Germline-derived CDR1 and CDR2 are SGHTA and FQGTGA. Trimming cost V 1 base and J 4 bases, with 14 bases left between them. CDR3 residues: CASSLSWSRQGANVLTF. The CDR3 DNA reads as TGTGCCAGCAGCTTAAGTTGGTCGCGTCAGGGGGCCAACGTCCTGACTTTC.

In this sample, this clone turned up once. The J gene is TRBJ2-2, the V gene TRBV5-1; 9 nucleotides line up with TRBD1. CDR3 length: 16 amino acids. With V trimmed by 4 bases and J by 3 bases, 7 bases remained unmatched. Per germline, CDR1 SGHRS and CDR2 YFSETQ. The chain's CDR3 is CASSRDRVRDTGELFF. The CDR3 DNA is TGCGCCAGCAGCCGGGACAGGGTGCGTGACACCGGGGAGCTGTTTTTT.

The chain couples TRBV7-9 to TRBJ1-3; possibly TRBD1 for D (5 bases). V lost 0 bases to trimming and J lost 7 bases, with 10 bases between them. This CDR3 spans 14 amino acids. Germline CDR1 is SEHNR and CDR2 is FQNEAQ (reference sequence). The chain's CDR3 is CASSLAQGRNTIYF. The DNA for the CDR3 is TGTGCCAGCAGCTTAGCTCAGGGACGTAACACCATATATTTT.

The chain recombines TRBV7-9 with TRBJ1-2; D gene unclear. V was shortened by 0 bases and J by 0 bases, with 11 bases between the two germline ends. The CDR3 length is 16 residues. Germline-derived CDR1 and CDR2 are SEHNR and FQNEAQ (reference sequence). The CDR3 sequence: CASSLAALEANYGYTF. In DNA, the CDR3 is TGTGCCAGCAGCTTAGCTGCACTTGAGGCTAACTATGGCTACACCTTC.

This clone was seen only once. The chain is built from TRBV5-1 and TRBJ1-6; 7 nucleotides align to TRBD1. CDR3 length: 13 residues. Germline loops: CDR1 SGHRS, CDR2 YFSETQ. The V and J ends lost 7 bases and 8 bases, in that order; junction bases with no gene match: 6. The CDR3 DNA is TGCGCCAGCCGGCGACAGGGAGATTCACCCCTCCACTTT. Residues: CASRRQGDSPLHF.

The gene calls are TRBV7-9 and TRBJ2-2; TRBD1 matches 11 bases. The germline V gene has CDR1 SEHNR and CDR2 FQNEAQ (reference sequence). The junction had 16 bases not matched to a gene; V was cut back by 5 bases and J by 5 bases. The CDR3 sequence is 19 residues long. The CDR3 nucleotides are TGTGCCAGCAGCCAACCCCGGACAGGGGGCGTACCGGGGACCGGGGAGCTGTTTTTT. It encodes CASSQPRTGGVPGTGELFF.

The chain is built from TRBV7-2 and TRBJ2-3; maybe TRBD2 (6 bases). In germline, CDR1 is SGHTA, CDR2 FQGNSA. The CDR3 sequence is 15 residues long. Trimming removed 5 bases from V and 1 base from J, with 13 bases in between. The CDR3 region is CASSPRLGGTDTQYF. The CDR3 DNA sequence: TGTGCCAGCAGCCCTAGACTAGGGGGCACAGATACGCAGTATTTT.

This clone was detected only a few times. CDR3 in DNA: TGTGCCAGCAGCCCAGAACTAGCGGGGGGTCACAATGAGCAGTTCTTC. Protein: CASSPELAGGHNEQFF. V is TRBV7-2 and J is TRBJ2-1, with 12 bases matching TRBD2. V was clipped by 5 bases and J by 5 bases; unmatched bases: 7. Germline CDR1 reads SGHTA; CDR2 reads FQGNSA. The CDR3 covers 16 residues.

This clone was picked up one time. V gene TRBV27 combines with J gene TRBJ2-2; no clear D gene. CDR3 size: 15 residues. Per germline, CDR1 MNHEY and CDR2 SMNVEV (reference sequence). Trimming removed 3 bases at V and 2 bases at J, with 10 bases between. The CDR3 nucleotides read TGTGCCAGCAGTTTTTGGGGAATCAACACCGGGGAGCTGTTTTTT. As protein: CASSFWGINTGELFF.

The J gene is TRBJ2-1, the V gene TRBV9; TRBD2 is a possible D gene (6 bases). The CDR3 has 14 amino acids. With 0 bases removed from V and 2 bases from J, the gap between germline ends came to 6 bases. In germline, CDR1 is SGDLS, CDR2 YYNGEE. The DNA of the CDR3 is TGTGCCAGCAGCGTAGGACTAGCCTACAATGAGCAGTTCTTC. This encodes CASSVGLAYNEQFF.

In DNA, the CDR3 is TGTGCCAGCAGCCCACGCCGGGAAAAACTGTTTTTT. Protein: CASSPRREKLFF. V usage is TRBV7-9 and J usage is TRBJ1-4, with D unresolved. Germline lookup yields CDR1 SEHNR and CDR2 FQNEAQ (reference sequence). V lost 5 bases to trimming and J lost 8 bases, with 9 bases between them. This CDR3 spans 12 amino acids.

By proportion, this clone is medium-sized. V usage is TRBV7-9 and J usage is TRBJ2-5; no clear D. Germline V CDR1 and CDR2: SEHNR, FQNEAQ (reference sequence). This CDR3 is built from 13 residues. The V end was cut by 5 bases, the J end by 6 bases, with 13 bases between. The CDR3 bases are TGTGCCAGCAGCCCCCCGGATAGGCAGACCCAGTACTTC. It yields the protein CASSPPDRQTQYF.

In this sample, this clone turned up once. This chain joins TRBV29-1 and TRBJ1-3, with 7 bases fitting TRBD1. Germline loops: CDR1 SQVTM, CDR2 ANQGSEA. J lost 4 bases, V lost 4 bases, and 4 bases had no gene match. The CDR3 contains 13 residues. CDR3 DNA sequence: TGCAGCGTTGGCAGGGGGATCGGAAACACCATATATTTT. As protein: CSVGRGIGNTIYF.

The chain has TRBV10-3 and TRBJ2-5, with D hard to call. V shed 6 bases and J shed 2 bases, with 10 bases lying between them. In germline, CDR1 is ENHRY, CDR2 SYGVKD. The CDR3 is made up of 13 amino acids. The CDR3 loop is CAIRRTQQETQYF. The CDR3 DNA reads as TGTGCCATCAGGAGGACCCAGCAAGAGACCCAGTACTTC.